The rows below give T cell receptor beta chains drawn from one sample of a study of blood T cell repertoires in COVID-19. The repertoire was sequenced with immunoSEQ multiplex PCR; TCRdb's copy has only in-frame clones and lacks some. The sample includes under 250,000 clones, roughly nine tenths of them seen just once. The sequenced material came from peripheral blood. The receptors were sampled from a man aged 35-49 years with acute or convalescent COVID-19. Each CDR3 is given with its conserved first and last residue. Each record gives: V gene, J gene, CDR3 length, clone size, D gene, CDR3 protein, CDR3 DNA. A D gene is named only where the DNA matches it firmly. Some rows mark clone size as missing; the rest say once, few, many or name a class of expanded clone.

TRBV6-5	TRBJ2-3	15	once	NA	CASSYELSMPDTQYF	TGTGCCAGCAGTTACGAACTGTCCATGCCAGATACGCAGTATTTT
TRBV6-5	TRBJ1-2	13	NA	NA	CASTRGQPYGYTF	TGTGCCAGCACTCGAGGACAGCCCTATGGCTACACCTTC
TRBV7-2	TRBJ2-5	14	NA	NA	CASSQQAQLETQYF	TGTGCCAGCAGCCAACAGGCTCAGCTGGAGACCCAGTACTTC
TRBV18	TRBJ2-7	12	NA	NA	CASSPSSYEQYF	TGTGCCAGCTCACCTAGCTCCTACGAGCAGTACTTC
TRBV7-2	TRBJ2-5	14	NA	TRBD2	CASSWGSGGETQYF	TGTGCCAGCAGCTGGGGATCGGGGGGAGAGACCCAGTACTTC
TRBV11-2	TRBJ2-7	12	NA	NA	CASSLQGYEQYF	TGTGCCAGCAGCCTCCAGGGGTACGAGCAGTACTTC
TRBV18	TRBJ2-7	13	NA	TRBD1	CASSGQGAYEQYF	TGTGCCAGCTCGGGACAGGGGGCGTACGAGCAGTACTTC
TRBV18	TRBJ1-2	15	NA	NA	CASSPPGRANYGYTF	TGTGCCAGCTCACCACCGGGCAGAGCTAACTATGGCTACACCTTC
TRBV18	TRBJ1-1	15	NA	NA	CASSPPGHSNTEAFF	TGTGCCAGCTCACCACCGGGACACTCGAACACTGAAGCTTTCTTT
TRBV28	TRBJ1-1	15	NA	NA	CASSHDAGVGTEAFF	TGTGCCAGCAGCCATGATGCGGGGGTGGGCACTGAAGCTTTCTTT
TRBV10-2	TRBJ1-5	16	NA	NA	CASSENPGNSNQPQHF	TGCGCCAGCAGTGAGAATCCGGGGAATAGCAATCAGCCCCAGCATTTT
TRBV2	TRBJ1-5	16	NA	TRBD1	CASTGDRGNLNQPQHF	TGTGCCAGCACCGGGGACAGGGGAAATCTTAATCAGCCCCAGCATTTT
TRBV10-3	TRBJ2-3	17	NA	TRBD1	CAISEHRDRGFTDTQYF	TGTGCCATCAGTGAGCACCGGGACAGAGGTTTCACAGATACGCAGTATTTT
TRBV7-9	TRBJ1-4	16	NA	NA	CASSLALGALNEKLFF	TGTGCCAGCAGCTTAGCGTTGGGGGCCCTTAATGAAAAACTGTTTTTT
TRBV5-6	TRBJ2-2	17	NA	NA	CASSLRSGSLNTGELFF	TGTGCCAGCAGCTTAAGGAGCGGCAGCCTAAACACCGGGGAGCTGTTTTTT
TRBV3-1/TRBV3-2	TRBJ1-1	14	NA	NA	CASSQVGGNTEAFF	TGTGCCAGCAGCCAAGTTGGAGGAAACACTGAAGCTTTCTTT
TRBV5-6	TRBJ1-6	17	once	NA	CASSLAARELDNSPLHF	TGTGCCAGCAGCTTGGCCGCCCGGGAGCTAGATAATTCACCCCTCCACTTT
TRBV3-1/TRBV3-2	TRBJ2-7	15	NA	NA	CASSQDSQGIDEQYF	TGTGCCAGCAGCCAAGATAGCCAGGGGATTGATGAGCAGTACTTC
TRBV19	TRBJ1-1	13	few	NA	CASHPRGGTEAFF	TGTGCCAGTCACCCCCGCGGGGGGACTGAAGCTTTCTTT
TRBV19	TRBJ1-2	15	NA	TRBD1	CASHSLGQGGYGYTF	TGTGCCAGCCACTCCCTCGGACAGGGGGGCTATGGCTACACCTTC
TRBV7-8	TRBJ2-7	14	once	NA	CASSFATDSYEQYF	TGTGCCAGCAGCTTCGCGACTGATTCCTACGAGCAGTACTTC
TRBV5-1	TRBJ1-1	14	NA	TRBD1	CASSLATGITEAFF	TGCGCCAGCAGCTTGGCGACAGGGATCACTGAAGCTTTCTTT
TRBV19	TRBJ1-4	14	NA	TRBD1	CASKMGQGSEKLFF	TGTGCCAGTAAAATGGGACAGGGAAGTGAAAAACTGTTTTTT
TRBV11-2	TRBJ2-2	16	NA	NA	CASSLDRDRNTGELFF	TGTGCCAGCAGCTTAGACAGGGATCGGAACACCGGGGAGCTGTTTTTT
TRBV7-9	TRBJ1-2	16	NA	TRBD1	CATPRDRETSADGYTF	TGTGCCACCCCCAGGGACAGGGAAACTTCTGCGGATGGCTACACCTTC
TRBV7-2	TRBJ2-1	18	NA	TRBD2	CASSRLAGQFSGYNEQFF	TGTGCCAGCAGCAGACTAGCGGGACAATTTTCGGGATACAATGAGCAGTTCTTC
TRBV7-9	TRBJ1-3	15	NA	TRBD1	CASSLGGQPGNTIYF	TGTGCCAGCAGCTTAGGGGGACAGCCTGGAAACACCATATATTTT
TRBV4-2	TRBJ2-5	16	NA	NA	CASSQGLYRDQETQYF	TGTGCCAGCAGCCAAGGACTCTACAGGGACCAAGAGACCCAGTACTTC
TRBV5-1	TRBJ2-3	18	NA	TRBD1	CASSLGDRGVREADTQYF	TGCGCCAGCAGCTTGGGGGACAGGGGTGTTCGGGAAGCAGATACGCAGTATTTT
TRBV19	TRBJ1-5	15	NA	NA	CASSAMASGNQPQHF	TGTGCCAGTAGCGCAATGGCCTCTGGCAATCAGCCCCAGCATTTT
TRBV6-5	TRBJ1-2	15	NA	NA	CASSSLAGAGYGYTF	TGTGCCAGCAGCTCCCTTGCGGGGGCAGGCTATGGCTACACCTTC
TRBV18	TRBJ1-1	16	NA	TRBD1	CASSPGQGVMNTEAFF	TGTGCCAGCTCACCGGGGCAGGGGGTTATGAACACTGAAGCTTTCTTT
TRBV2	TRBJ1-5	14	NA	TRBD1	CASSAMTGDQPQHF	TGTGCCAGCAGTGCTATGACAGGGGACCAGCCCCAGCATTTT
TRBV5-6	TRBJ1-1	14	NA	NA	CASSLRFLNTEAFF	TGTGCCAGCAGCTTGCGTTTCTTGAACACTGAAGCTTTCTTT
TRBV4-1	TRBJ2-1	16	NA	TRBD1	CASLAHPGTGDNEQFF	TGCGCCAGCCTCGCCCACCCCGGGACAGGGGACAATGAGCAGTTCTTC
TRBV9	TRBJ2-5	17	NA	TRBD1	CASSDRQGVSLQETQYF	TGTGCCAGCAGCGACCGACAGGGGGTGTCCCTCCAAGAGACCCAGTACTTC
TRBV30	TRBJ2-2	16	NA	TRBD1	CAWRKTGLKMTGELFF	TGTGCCTGGAGGAAGACAGGGTTGAAGATGACCGGGGAGCTGTTTTTT
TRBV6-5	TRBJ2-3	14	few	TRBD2	CASTEAGGKDTQYF	TGTGCCAGCACCGAGGCCGGGGGGAAAGATACGCAGTATTTT
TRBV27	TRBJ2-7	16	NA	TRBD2	CASSLVPSAGVGEQYF	TGTGCCAGCAGTTTAGTTCCCTCTGCGGGAGTAGGCGAGCAGTACTTC
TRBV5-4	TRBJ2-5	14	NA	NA	CASSLGGVQEAQYF	TGTGCCAGCAGCTTGGGCGGGGTGCAAGAGGCCCAGTACTTC
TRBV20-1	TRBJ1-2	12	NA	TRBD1	CSASRQGVGYTF	TGCAGTGCTAGTCGACAGGGCGTAGGCTACACCTTC
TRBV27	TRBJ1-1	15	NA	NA	CASSLYTGPNTEAFF	TGTGCCAGCAGTTTATATACAGGGCCTAACACTGAAGCTTTCTTT
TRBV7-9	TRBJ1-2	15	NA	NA	CASSLRDRLTHGYTF	TGTGCCAGCAGCTTACGAGACAGGCTTACACATGGCTACACCTTC
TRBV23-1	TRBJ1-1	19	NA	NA	CASITRRTAILPKNTEAFF	TGCGCCAGCATTACAAGAAGGACAGCCATCCTCCCGAAGAACACTGAAGCTTTCTTT
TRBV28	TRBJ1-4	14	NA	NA	CASTRGGSGEKLFF	TGTGCCAGCACAAGGGGAGGGTCGGGGGAAAAACTGTTTTTT
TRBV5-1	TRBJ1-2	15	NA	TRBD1	CASSPGQVLDYGYTF	TGCGCCAGCAGCCCGGGACAGGTCCTCGACTATGGCTACACCTTC
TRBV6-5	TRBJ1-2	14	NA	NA	CASSRGSANYGYTF	TGTGCCAGCAGCCGCGGGTCGGCCAACTATGGCTACACCTTC
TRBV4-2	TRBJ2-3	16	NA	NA	CASSQDRNGMADTQYF	TGTGCCAGCAGCCAAGATCGGAACGGGATGGCAGATACGCAGTATTTT
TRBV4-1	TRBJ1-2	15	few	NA	CASSQEGRANYGYTF	TGCGCCAGCAGCCAAGAGGGCAGGGCTAACTATGGCTACACCTTC
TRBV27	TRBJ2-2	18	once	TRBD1	CASSFRTRDSSCPGELFF	TGTGCCAGCAGTTTCAGAACACGGGACAGTTCATGCCCCGGGGAGCTGTTTTTT
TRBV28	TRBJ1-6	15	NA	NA	CASSSPPKGDSPLHF	TGTGCCAGCAGTTCACCCCCAAAGGGGGACTCACCCCTCCACTTT
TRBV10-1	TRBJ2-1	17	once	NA	CASSESVAGVGIDEQFF	TGCGCCAGCAGTGAGTCTGTCGCAGGGGTAGGTATAGATGAGCAGTTCTTC
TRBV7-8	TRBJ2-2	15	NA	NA	CASSLMGRLSGELFF	TGTGCCAGCAGCTTAATGGGGAGGTTGTCCGGGGAGCTGTTTTTT